These 20 T cell receptor beta chains came from one sample sequenced in a study of cytomegalovirus exposure and HLA in healthy donors. The PCR used 60 Vbeta and 13 Jbeta primers. Produced via immunoSEQ multiplex PCR; TCRdb's table is partial and in-frame only. Among over 100,000 clones, over 80% were seen once, and the ten largest hold 2.5% to 3%. The sample taken for sequencing was PBMCs. These receptors all come from a middle-aged man in good health and CMV-seronegative.

The V call is TRBV5-1, the J call TRBJ1-1; maybe TRBD1 (6 bases). The V and J ends lost 4 bases and 0 bases respectively, with 13 bases between them. The CDR3 sequence is 15 residues long. In germline, CDR1 is SGHRS, CDR2 YFSETQ. The CDR3 nucleotides are TGCGCCAGCAGCAAAACAGGGACCATGAACACTGAAGCTTTCTTT. Protein: CASSKTGTMNTEAFF.

The rearrangement links TRBV6-5 to TRBJ2-7, with 10 bases lining up with TRBD2. The V segment lost 6 bases and the J segment 2 bases; nucleotides outside the gene matches: 4. CDR1 is MNHEY and CDR2 is SVGAGI in the germline V gene. This CDR3 comprises 14 residues. For the CDR3, the DNA is TGTGCCAGCAGAGGACTAGCGGCACCCTACGAGCAGTACTTC. This sequence encodes CASRGLAAPYEQYF.

This chain's CDR3 is CASSPGARGVLSYEQYF. Here the CDR3 DNA reads TGCGCCAGCAGCCCGGGGGCCCGGGGGGTCCTCTCCTACGAGCAGTACTTC. The rearrangement uses TRBV5-1 and TRBJ2-7; D may be TRBD2 (7 bases). From germline, CDR1 is SGHRS and CDR2 YFSETQ. This CDR3 has 17 amino acids. Trimming shortened V by 4 bases and J by 0 bases, and 20 bases separated the two germline ends.

The chain uses TRBV9 and TRBJ2-1; TRBD1 agrees at 9 bases. This CDR3 contains 16 residues. V was clipped by 4 bases and J by 0 bases; unmatched bases: 5. The germline gives CDR1 SGDLS, CDR2 YYNGEE. The CDR3 DNA sequence: TGTGCCAGCAGCCCCCAGACAGGGGGCTCCTACAATGAGCAGTTCTTC. Its protein is CASSPQTGGSYNEQFF.

The CDR3 nucleotides read TGTGCCAGCAGCAACAGGGGGCCCGGGGAGCTGTTTTTT. Translating gives CASSNRGPGELFF. The chain couples TRBV27 to TRBJ2-2; TRBD1 agrees at 9 bases. Trimming cost V 6 bases and J 6 bases; bases outside gene matches: 2. Per the germline V gene, CDR1 is MNHEY and CDR2 is SMNVEV (reference sequence). This CDR3 comprises 13 residues.

The genes are TRBV6-5 and TRBJ1-2, with TRBD1 identical over 7 bases. Germline CDR1 reads MNHEY; CDR2 reads SVGAGI. There are 15 residues in the CDR3. V dropped 6 bases and J dropped 0; count of bases not matched to a gene: 7. The CDR3 protein is CASRTGINPNYGYTF. The CDR3, as DNA: TGTGCCAGCAGGACAGGGATCAACCCTAACTATGGCTACACCTTC.

The chain joins TRBV2 to TRBJ2-3; unclear D gene. Per the germline V gene, CDR1 is SNHLY and CDR2 is FYNNEI. This CDR3 region has 14 residues. V was cut by 5 bases and J by 0 bases, with 9 bases left in between. The CDR3 DNA reads as TGTGCCAGCAGTAGGCGGCTTAGCACAGATACGCAGTATTTT. Protein product: CASSRRLSTDTQYF.

The chain has TRBV27 and TRBJ2-1; 8 bases agree with TRBD2. The CDR3 runs to 14 residues. With 4 bases clipped from V and 5 bases from J, the junction kept 4 bases outside the gene matches. Per the germline V gene, CDR1 is MNHEY and CDR2 is SMNVEV (reference sequence). The CDR3 DNA reads as TGTGCCAGCAGTTACGGGGGGGCCAACAATGAGCAGTTCTTC. Its translation: CASSYGGANNEQFF.

The gene calls are TRBV6-5 and TRBJ1-5, with 7 bases lining up with TRBD1. Germline V CDR1 and CDR2: MNHEY, SVGAGI. V trimming: 5 bases; J trimming: 3 bases; junction bases outside the gene matches: 7. This CDR3 has 15 residues. CDR3 bases: TGTGCCAGCAGTCCTTACAGGGGAAACAATCAGCCCCAGCATTTT. Encoded protein: CASSPYRGNNQPQHF.

This sequence joins TRBV4-1 and TRBJ2-1; maybe TRBD2 (5 bases). Germline V CDR1 and CDR2: MGHRA, YSYEKL. The CDR3 sequence is 13 residues long. V was cut by 0 bases and J by 12 bases, with 12 bases left in between. DNA of the CDR3: TGCGCCAGCAGCCAAGAAGAGGAGCGGAGGCAGTTCTTC. The encoded protein is CASSQEEERRQFF.

The chain joins TRBV12-5 to TRBJ2-3, with 9 bases that match TRBD2. The CDR3 runs 16 residues. Per the germline V gene, CDR1 is LGHNT and CDR2 is FRNRAP. The V segment lost 0 bases and the J segment 5 bases; nucleotides outside the gene matches: 6. The CDR3 nucleotides are TGTGCTAGTGGTTTGGTAGCGGGGGGTTTTGAAGATACGCAGTATTTT. This translates into CASGLVAGGFEDTQYF.

This chain uses TRBV5-3 with TRBJ1-6; D not resolved. TRBV5-3 qualifies as an ORF whose function is uncertain. Trimming removed 0 bases at V and 6 bases at J, with 13 bases between. The CDR3 loop spans 16 amino acids. The CDR3 region is CARSLEFGGCNSPLHF. DNA for the CDR3: TGTGCCAGAAGCTTGGAATTCGGCGGGTGTAATTCACCCCTCCACTTT.

The rearrangement joins TRBV5-4 to TRBJ2-7, with 8 positions matching TRBD1. The germline CDR1 and CDR2 sequences are SGHNT and YYREEE (reference sequence). This CDR3 region has 15 residues. J gave up 7 bases and V 3 bases, and 12 bases lay outside the gene matches. The CDR3 here is CASSSPRGQVGEQYF. CDR3 DNA sequence: TGTGCCAGCAGCTCCCCCAGGGGGCAGGTGGGGGAGCAGTACTTC.

This sequence joins TRBV5-1 and TRBJ2-3, with 13 bases aligning to TRBD2. The CDR3 sequence is 16 residues long. Looked up from germline, CDR1 is SGHRS and CDR2 is YFSETQ. The trim removed 4 bases at V and 4 bases at J, leaving 6 bases unmatched. CDR3 nucleotide sequence: TGCGCCAGCAGCCAGCGGACTAGCGGGGGACCAGATACGCAGTATTTT. Translating it yields CASSQRTSGGPDTQYF.

The chain carries TRBV30 and TRBJ2-3; D unresolved. The germline V and J ends were trimmed by 0 bases and 2 bases, with 9 bases remaining between them. The CDR3 has 14 amino acids. Germline lookup yields CDR1 GTSNPN and CDR2 SVGIG (reference sequence). The CDR3 sequence is CAWSVLAATDTQYF. The CDR3 region has the DNA TGTGCCTGGAGTGTTCTGGCGGCCACAGATACGCAGTATTTT.

CDR3 sequence (DNA): TGTGCCAGCAGCTTACGGCGGGAGTTTGGAGATACGCAGTATTTT. It yields the protein CASSLRREFGDTQYF. The V call is TRBV7-3, the J call TRBJ2-3; 7 positions match TRBD2. Germline CDR1 and CDR2: SGHTA and FQGTGA. V lost 2 bases and J lost 5; bases outside the gene matches: 7. The CDR3 contains 15 residues.

The chain employs TRBV7-8 and TRBJ1-5, with a tentative D call TRBD1 (5 bases). Trimming shortened V by 2 bases and J by 4 bases, and 6 bases separated the two germline ends. CDR3 length: 13 residues. The germline CDR1 and CDR2 sequences are SGHVS and FQNEAQ. The CDR3 region has the DNA TGTGCCAGCAGCTTATCAGGGAATCAGCCCCAGCATTTT. Protein sequence: CASSLSGNQPQHF.

With regard to this clone: At the DNA level, this CDR3 is encoded by other sequences in the same sample as well. The rearrangement links TRBV18 to TRBJ2-7; D gene uncertain. The CDR3 has 14 amino acids. Germline V CDR1 and CDR2: KGHSH, LQKENI. Trimming cost V 0 bases and J 5 bases, with 11 bases left between them. CDR3 DNA sequence: TGTGCCAGCTCACCACCGACACTCCTCCACGAGCAGTACTTC. Its protein product is CASSPPTLLHEQYF.

The gene calls are TRBV19 and TRBJ2-7; 9 nucleotides align to TRBD1. Germline V gene lookup returns CDR1 LNHDA and CDR2 SQIVND (reference sequence). This CDR3 comprises 15 residues. V gave up 3 bases and J gave up 2 bases; unmatched junction bases: 5. The CDR3: CASSISRQGAYEQYF. The CDR3 region has the DNA TGTGCCAGTAGTATCTCAAGACAGGGGGCCTACGAGCAGTACTTC.

The CDR3 nucleotides read TGTGCCGGTTCCGGGACAGAAAATGAAAAACTGTTTTTT. It translates to CAGSGTENEKLFF. The chain combines TRBV6-6 with TRBJ1-4; 7 bases are shared with TRBD1. V lost 11 bases, J lost 5 bases, and 8 bases stayed unmatched. The CDR3 spans 13 residues. The germline V gene has CDR1 MNHNY and CDR2 SVGAGI (reference sequence).